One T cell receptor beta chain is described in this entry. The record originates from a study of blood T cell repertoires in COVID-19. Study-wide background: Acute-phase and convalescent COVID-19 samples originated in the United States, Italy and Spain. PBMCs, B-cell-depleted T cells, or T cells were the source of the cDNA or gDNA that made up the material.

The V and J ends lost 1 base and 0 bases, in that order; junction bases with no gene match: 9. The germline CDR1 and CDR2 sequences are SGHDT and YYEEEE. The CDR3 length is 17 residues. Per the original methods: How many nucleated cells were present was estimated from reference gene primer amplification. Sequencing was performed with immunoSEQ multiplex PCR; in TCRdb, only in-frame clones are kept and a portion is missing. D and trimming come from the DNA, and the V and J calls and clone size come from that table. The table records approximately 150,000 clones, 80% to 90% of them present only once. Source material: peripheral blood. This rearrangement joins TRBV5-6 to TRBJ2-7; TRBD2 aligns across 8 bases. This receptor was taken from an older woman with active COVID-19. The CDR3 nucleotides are TGTGCCAGCAGCTTGTGGCGCGGCGGGAGGAGCTCCTACGAGCAGTACTTC. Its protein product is CASSLWRGGRSSYEQYF.